What follows are 11 T cell receptor beta chains derived from one specimen sequenced in a study of blood T cell repertoires in COVID-19. Clones were read by immunoSEQ multiplex PCR, and TCRdb kept only the in-frame ones, dropping some. The table records about 310,000 clones, about nine tenths of them present only once. The material sequenced was peripheral blood. These receptors all come from a man aged 50-60 years with active or convalescent COVID-19.

The chain uses TRBV4-2 and TRBJ2-1; 7 bases align to TRBD2. In germline, CDR1 is LGHNA, CDR2 YNFKEQ. This CDR3 is 17 amino acids long. After removal of 6 bases from V and 2 bases from J, the junction contained 13 bases not matched to a gene. CDR3 sequence (DNA): TGTGCCAGCAGAGGGCTGCAAGGGACTAACCCCTACAATGAGCAGTTCTTC. It specifies CASRGLQGTNPYNEQFF.

This clone was picked up a small number of times. This chain joins TRBV18 and TRBJ1-3; D ambiguous. The germline gives CDR1 KGHSH, CDR2 LQKENI. The germline V and J ends were trimmed by 2 bases and 0 bases, with 11 bases remaining between them. The CDR3 has 16 residues. CDR3 sequence reads: CASSPKIEYSGNTIYF. The CDR3, as DNA: TGTGCCAGCTCACCAAAGATTGAGTACTCTGGAAACACCATATATTTT.

This clone appeared a single time. The chain employs TRBV2 and TRBJ2-7; D possibly corresponds to TRBD1 (6 bases). This CDR3 spans 14 amino acids. Germline V gene sequence: CDR1 SNHLY, CDR2 FYNNEI. V lost 2 bases to trimming and J lost 5 bases, with 13 bases between them. CDR3 sequence (DNA): TGTGCCAGCAGTGAACAGGGGCCGGTCCACGAGCAGTACTTC. Protein: CASSEQGPVHEQYF.

This clone appeared once. The genes are TRBV18 and TRBJ1-1; D gene unclear. The V gene's germline CDR1 is KGHSH and CDR2 LQKENI. This CDR3 is built from 14 residues. V was pared by 0 bases and J by 5 bases, with 10 bases between. This chain's CDR3 is CASSPPNMMTEAFF. The CDR3, as DNA: TGTGCCAGCTCACCACCCAACATGATGACTGAAGCTTTCTTT.

The V gene is TRBV19, the J gene TRBJ1-2; the match to TRBD1 covers 7 bases. CDR1 LNHDA and CDR2 SQIVND come from the germline V gene (reference sequence). The V segment lost 0 bases and the J segment 4 bases; nucleotides outside the gene matches: 5. CDR3 length: 15 residues. Here the CDR3 reads CASSIDLAGGYGYTF. CDR3 nucleotide sequence: TGTGCCAGTAGTATAGATCTAGCAGGGGGCTATGGCTACACCTTC. Combining the CDR3 with reference TRBV19 and TRBJ1-2 gives the whole variable domain DGGITQSPKYLFRKEGQNVTLSCEQNLNHDAMYWYRQDPGQGLRLIYYSQIVNDFQKGDIAEGYSVSREKKESFPLTVTSAQKNPTAFYLCASSIDLAGGYGYTFGSGTRLTVV.

The rearrangement links TRBV6-5 to TRBJ2-2; 9 nucleotides match TRBD1. The CDR3 spans 15 residues. The germline gives CDR1 MNHEY, CDR2 SVGAGI. J gave up 4 bases and V 5 bases, and 5 bases lay outside the gene matches. CDR3 loop: CASSTGQGSTGELFF. For the CDR3, the DNA is TGTGCCAGCAGTACTGGACAGGGGAGCACCGGGGAGCTGTTTTTT.

This chain connects TRBV5-6 to TRBJ2-2, with 11 bases that match TRBD2. CDR3 length: 18 residues. Germline values: CDR1 SGHDT, CDR2 YYEEEE. V lost 5 bases to trimming and J lost 2 bases; unmatched junction nucleotides: 11. The DNA for the CDR3 is TGTGCCAGCAGTTTTACTAGCGGGAGTGAGCCAAACACCGGGGAGCTGTTTTTT. It yields the protein CASSFTSGSEPNTGELFF.

This clone showed up just a few times. The genes are TRBV27 and TRBJ2-1; 9 bases align to TRBD1. Germline V CDR1 and CDR2: MNHEY, SMNVEV (reference sequence). The CDR3 totals 14 residues. After removal of 2 bases from V and 6 bases from J, the junction contained 2 bases not matched to a gene. The CDR3 sequence is CASSLGGQGNEQFF. The CDR3 bases are TGTGCCAGCAGTTTAGGGGGACAGGGCAATGAGCAGTTCTTC.

V gene TRBV6-5 combines with J gene TRBJ1-3, with D perhaps matching TRBD1 (5 bases). Germline-derived CDR1 and CDR2 are MNHEY and SVGAGI. The CDR3 is made up of 13 amino acids. V was trimmed by 10 bases and J by 2 bases, leaving 12 bases between them. In DNA, the CDR3 is TGTGCCACCAAAAGGGGTGCTGGAAACACCATATATTTT. As protein: CATKRGAGNTIYF.

J is TRBJ1-1 and V is TRBV20-1; D is unclear. V lost 3 bases and J lost 5, with 13 bases in between. Germline V gene data show CDR1 as DFQATT and CDR2 as SNEGSKA (reference sequence). The CDR3 length is 13 residues. CDR3 nucleotide sequence: TGCAGTGCTAGTGAGGGAGCGAAGACTGAAGCTTTCTTT. Amino acids: CSASEGAKTEAFF.

This chain connects TRBV11-2 to TRBJ2-5; D is unclear. This CDR3 region has 15 residues. The V gene's germline CDR1 is SGHAT and CDR2 FQNNGV. The V and J ends lost 5 bases and 0 bases respectively, with 13 bases between them. The CDR3 sequence: CASSPYAAYQETQYF. In DNA form, the CDR3 reads TGTGCCAGCAGCCCCTATGCAGCGTACCAAGAGACCCAGTACTTC.